One and the same sample provided the 24 T cell receptor beta chains below, sequenced in a study of Graves' ophthalmopathy and Graves' hyperthyroidism. Scientists amplified the TCR beta CDR3 regions from RNA transcripts. The first round was an RT-PCR with HTBI primers, and the second round was a multiplex PCR. TCRdb itself ran the multiplex PCR reads through MiXCR, one entry per CDR3 protein. The sample includes about 1.1 million distinct CDR3 sequences, about two fifths of them seen just once. Sequenced material: peripheral blood or thyroid tissue (not recorded which). The receptors were sampled from an adult man with Graves' hyperthyroidism.

The rearrangement joins TRBV27 to TRBJ1-2, with no clear D. The CDR3 covers 13 residues. V was trimmed by 7 bases and J by 4 bases, leaving 13 bases between them. Germline V gene data show CDR1 as MNHEY and CDR2 as SMNVEV (reference sequence). CDR3 sequence (DNA): TGTGCCAGCACCGACGACCGAGCCTATGGCTACACCTTC. Protein product: CASTDDRAYGYTF.

V gene TRBV20-1 combines with J gene TRBJ1-5; 9 nucleotides line up with TRBD1. In germline, CDR1 is DFQATT, CDR2 SNEGSKA (reference sequence). The CDR3 spans 17 residues. The ends lost 1 base at V and 1 base at J; junction bases unmatched: 8. CDR3 sequence reads: CSARVKTGTGSNQPQHF. DNA of the CDR3: TGCAGTGCTAGAGTCAAAACCGGGACAGGGAGCAATCAGCCCCAGCATTTT.

The chain combines TRBV10-2 with TRBJ2-7; D gene unclear. Germline values: CDR1 WSHSY, CDR2 SAAADI. This CDR3 is built from 16 residues. V was trimmed by 4 bases and J by 2 bases, leaving 18 bases between them. The DNA of the CDR3 is TGCGCCAGCAGTGCCGGACGGGCGGCTGGCACCTACGAGCAGTACTTC. It specifies CASSAGRAAGTYEQYF.

V usage is TRBV19 and J usage is TRBJ2-6; D possibly corresponds to TRBD1 (5 bases). The CDR3 sequence is 12 residues long. Germline V lookup: CDR1 LNHDA, CDR2 SQIVND (reference sequence). The germline V and J ends were trimmed by 0 bases and 15 bases, with 9 bases remaining between them. CDR3 region: CASSIDATGLTF. The CDR3, as DNA: TGTGCCAGTAGTATAGATGCAACAGGCCTGACTTTC.

The chain has TRBV5-1 and TRBJ1-1, with 9 bases aligning to TRBD1. Germline V gene lookup returns CDR1 SGHRS and CDR2 YFSETQ. The CDR3 runs to 17 residues. V lost 4 bases to trimming and J lost 0 bases; unmatched junction nucleotides: 10. CDR3 region: CASSRNRDRVMNTEAFF. The CDR3 DNA reads as TGCGCCAGCAGCCGAAATCGGGACAGGGTCATGAACACTGAAGCTTTCTTT.

This clonotype was seen more than once but under ten times. CDR3 loop: CAWSSAFWGRSYGYTF. The CDR3 DNA reads as TGTGCCTGGAGTAGTGCATTTTGGGGTAGGAGCTATGGCTACACCTTC. J is TRBJ1-2 and V is TRBV30; D is unclear. The CDR3 is 16 residues long. CDR1 is GTSNPN, CDR2 SVGIG, per germline (reference sequence). V was pared by 2 bases and J by 4 bases, with 20 bases between. Full variable domain (outside the CDR3, taken from reference TRBV30 and TRBJ1-2): SQTIHQWPATLVQPVGSPLSLECTVEGTSNPNLYWYRQAAGRGLQLLFYSVGIGQISSEVPQNLSASRPQDRQFILSSKKLLLSDSGFYLCAWSSAFWGRSYGYTFGSGTRLTVV.

In its sample, this clonotype was seen a few times. This chain uses TRBV9 with TRBJ1-2; D may be TRBD1 (5 bases). This CDR3 comprises 15 residues. Between the trimmed V and J ends, which lost 3 bases and 6 bases, there was a span of 18 bases. CDR1 is SGDLS and CDR2 is YYNGEE in the germline V gene. Here the CDR3 reads CASSGKTGGMNGYTF. Written as DNA, the CDR3 is TGTGCCAGCAGCGGGAAGACGGGGGGAATGAATGGCTACACCTTC.

In regard to this clonotype: A much larger clone lies one base from this, so it may be a read error. This chain uses TRBV12-3 or TRBV12-4 with TRBJ1-2; D gene uncertain. Between the trimmed V and J ends, which lost 3 bases and 0 bases, there was a span of 8 bases. The CDR3 length is 14 residues. CDR3 in DNA: TGTGCCAGCAGTTTGTTACTGGCTAACTATGGCTACACCTTC. It yields the protein CASSLLLANYGYTF.

This clonotype was seen repeatedly, ten times or more. CDR3 coding DNA: TGTGCCATCAGGGCAAGGGCTAGTCCCCCTGAAGGCATGAACACTGAAGCTTTCTTT. Its protein is CAIRARASPPEGMNTEAFF. J is TRBJ1-1 and V is TRBV10-3, with no clear D. This CDR3 contains 19 residues. Germline V gives CDR1 ENHRY, CDR2 SYGVKD. V dropped 6 bases and J dropped 0 bases, with 26 bases sitting between them.

In the case of this clonotype: With a much larger clone just one base away, this may be a read error. The chain is built from TRBV7-9 and TRBJ1-6, with TRBD1 matching over 9 bases. CDR1 and CDR2 (germline): SEHNR, FQNEAQ (reference sequence). J lost 7 bases, V lost 0 bases, and 7 bases had no gene match. The CDR3 length is 17 residues. CDR3 DNA sequence: TGTGCCAGCAGCTTAGCGCCTTGGGGGACAGGGAATTCACCCCTCCACTTT. Translation: CASSLAPWGTGNSPLHF. The variable domain in full, with the rest retrieved from reference TRBV7-9 and TRBJ1-6, is DTGVSQNPRHKITKRGQNVTFRCDPISEHNRLYWYRQTLGQGPEFLTYFQNEAQLEKSRLLSDRFSAERPKGSFSTLEIQRTEQGDSAMYLCASSLAPWGTGNSPLHFGNGTRLTVT.

This chain joins TRBV6-6 and TRBJ1-5, with 7 bases aligning to TRBD1. Losses at the gene ends were 6 bases for V and 0 bases for J; bases not matched to a gene: 8. The CDR3 has 16 residues. Germline values: CDR1 MNHNY, CDR2 SVGAGI (reference sequence). The CDR3 region has the DNA TGTGCCAGCAGCCAGGGACAGATTTATAGCAATCAGCCCCAGCATTTT. Its protein product is CASSQGQIYSNQPQHF.

Here the CDR3 DNA reads TGTGCCAGCGCCGGGACAGCCGCCTATGGGCAGTACTTC. Its protein is CASAGTAAYGQYF. This chain uses TRBV7-2 with TRBJ2-7, with 7 nucleotides matching TRBD1. CDR3 length equals 13 residues. Germline CDR1 reads SGHTA; CDR2 reads FQGNSA. With V trimmed by 8 bases and J by 9 bases, 13 bases remained unmatched.

V usage is TRBV6-5 and J usage is TRBJ1-2; D gene unclear. The CDR3 covers 13 residues. The germline CDR1 and CDR2 sequences are MNHEY and SVGAGI. V was trimmed by 6 bases and J by 4 bases, leaving 12 bases between them. CDR3 loop: CASRASIGYGYTF. The CDR3 bases are TGTGCCAGCAGGGCAAGTATTGGCTATGGCTACACCTTC.

V is TRBV7-9 and J is TRBJ2-7; a weak D match, TRBD2 (5 bases). Trimming cost V 5 bases and J 2 bases, with 19 bases left between them. Per the germline V gene, CDR1 is SEHNR and CDR2 is FQNEAQ (reference sequence). The CDR3 consists of 16 residues. CDR3 sequence (DNA): TGTGCCAGCAGCCCACTCACGGGGAAGAGCCCCTACGAGCAGTACTTC. Translating it yields CASSPLTGKSPYEQYF.

As regards this clonotype: A single base separates this from a much larger clone, so it may be a read error. The gene calls are TRBV7-2 and TRBJ2-7; D gene ambiguous. The CDR3 totals 12 residues. CDR1 is SGHTA, CDR2 FQGNSA, per germline. The V gene lost 10 bases and the J gene lost 2 bases, with 12 bases spanning the gap. The CDR3, as DNA: TGTGCCAACCAGACGCTTCCCTACGAGCAGTACTTC. This translates into CANQTLPYEQYF. Full variable domain (rest looked up from reference TRBV7-2 and TRBJ2-7): GAGVSQSPSNKVTEKGKDVELRCDPISGHTALYWYRQSLGQGLEFLIYFQGNSAPDKSGLPSDRFSAERTGGSVSTLTIQRTQQEDSAVYLCANQTLPYEQYFGPGTRLTVT.

As DNA, the CDR3 is TGTGCCACCAGCCCGTTGGGGGGAACCAATGAAAAACTGTTTTTT. The encoded protein is CATSPLGGTNEKLFF. V and J are TRBV15 and TRBJ1-4; weak D call: TRBD1 (5 bases). The V gene's germline CDR1 is LNHNV and CDR2 YYDKDF (reference sequence). The CDR3 is 15 amino acids. Trimming removed 5 bases from V and 5 bases from J, with 15 bases in between.

The rearrangement uses TRBV5-6 and TRBJ1-1; D call uncertain. The CDR3 spans 14 residues. Germline V gene data show CDR1 as SGHDT and CDR2 as YYEEEE. Trimming removed 3 bases from V and 4 bases from J, with 13 bases in between. The CDR3 DNA follows: TGTGCCAGCAGCTCAACCGGGAGAGCCACTGAAGCTTTCTTT. The encoded protein is CASSSTGRATEAFF.

This chain links TRBV7-9 with TRBJ1-4; no definite D call. V was trimmed by 2 bases and J by 0 bases, leaving 10 bases between them. Germline CDR1 and CDR2: SEHNR and FQNEAQ (reference sequence). CDR3 length: 16 residues. CDR3: CASSLSRRATNEKLFF. The CDR3 DNA follows: TGTGCCAGCAGCTTAAGTCGCCGGGCAACTAATGAAAAACTGTTTTTT.

This clonotype turned up a few times. This chain links TRBV10-3 with TRBJ2-2; no definite D call. V lost 10 bases to trimming and J lost 0 bases, with 12 bases between them. CDR3 size: 14 residues. Germline CDR1 and CDR2: ENHRY and SYGVKD. The CDR3 DNA sequence: TGTGCCAGCAGAATCACTCCGAACACCGGGGAGCTGTTTTTT. Protein: CASRITPNTGELFF.

This clonotype was seen ten or more times. This chain joins TRBV7-8 and TRBJ2-5; TRBD2 agrees at 7 bases. The V and J ends lost 2 bases and 2 bases, in that order; junction bases with no gene match: 2. This CDR3 comprises 14 residues. The germline gives CDR1 SGHVS, CDR2 FQNEAQ. The CDR3 reads CASSLKLAQETQYF. In DNA, the CDR3 is TGTGCCAGCAGCTTAAAACTAGCGCAAGAGACCCAGTACTTC.

This clonotype was recorded a few times. Mismatch with germline at one junction end may stem from a read error. The chain combines TRBV10-3 with TRBJ1-3, with 9 bases aligning to TRBD1. Germline-derived CDR1 and CDR2 are ENHRY and SYGVKD. The CDR3 runs to 18 residues. The DNA of the CDR3 is TGTGCCAGCAGTTACACGGGGACAGGGCTAACATCTGGAAACACCATATATTTT. Its protein is CASSYTGTGLTSGNTIYF.

On this clonotype: Germline and junction disagree at one end, which may indicate a read error. CDR3 coding DNA: TGTGCCAGCTCAAGTATTCGGGAAACCTACGAGCAGCACTTC. It yields the protein CASSSIRETYEQHF. The V gene is TRBV7-2, the J gene TRBJ2-7, with D tentatively TRBD2 (5 bases). Germline loops: CDR1 SGHTA, CDR2 FQGNSA. The CDR3 totals 14 residues.

This chain uses TRBV29-1 with TRBJ2-6; tentative D call: TRBD1 (6 bases). Germline values: CDR1 SQVTM, CDR2 ANQGSEA. V lost 4 bases and J lost 10, with 8 bases in between. The length of the CDR3 is 11 residues. CDR3 coding DNA: TGCAGCGTTGCAGGGGAGAACGTCCTGACTTTC. Residues: CSVAGENVLTF.

This clonotype has a count of ten or more. This chain joins TRBV5-1 and TRBJ2-5, with D tentatively TRBD1 (5 bases). The CDR3 is 14 amino acids. Germline-derived CDR1 and CDR2 are SGHRS and YFSETQ. Trimming cost V 0 bases and J 3 bases, with 9 bases left between them. The CDR3 region has the DNA TGCGCCAGCAGCTTGGAGGGGCCCAAAGAGACCCAGTACTTC. Translated: CASSLEGPKETQYF.